This T cell receptor (beta chain) was identified in a study of T cells after yellow fever vaccination. Findings and limits, study-wide: Sorted repertoires could include abundant contaminating clonotypes from bulk cells. Detection of almost all vaccine-responding clonotypes in sorted memory subsets failed on day 0. Few clonotypes appeared in both CD4 and CD8 compartments.

Germline V lookup: CDR1 ENHRY, CDR2 SYGVKD. Trimming pared 10 bases from V and 2 bases from J, leaving 15 bases between. CDR3 size: 13 residues. At least ten counts were recorded for this clonotype. One entry per CDR3 protein, called by TCRdb with MiXCR from the 5' RACE reads. The sample comprises approximately 47,000 distinct CDR3 sequences, 5% to 8% of which are singletons, and over 9.5% rests with the top ten. This sequence was found in a man in his thirties or forties who received the YFV17D yellow fever vaccine. This rearrangement joins TRBV10-3 to TRBJ2-7; D tentatively fits TRBD1 or TRBD2 (6 bases each). The sequences come from PBMCs, either bulk or a sorted T-cell subset (CD4+, CD8+, memory, or dextramer-sorted; not recorded which), collected 45 days after the yellow fever booster vaccination. In DNA form, the CDR3 reads TGTGCCACGAGGGGGGACCGCCCCTACGAGCAGTACTTC. As protein: CATRGDRPYEQYF.